These T cell receptor beta chains were read from a single sample in a study of blood T cell repertoires in COVID-19. Using immunoSEQ multiplex PCR, the repertoire was profiled, and TCRdb retains in-frame clones only, with some absent. The profile shows some 250,000 clones, 80% to 90% of them singletons. Material for sequencing was PBMCs or T cells enriched from blood (not recorded which). These receptors were taken from a young man who had recovered from COVID-19. Each CDR3 is given with its conserved first and last residue. D genes are given only for firm matches. Size is stated for part of the rows, as once, few or many counts, or as a class when the clone is expanded.

TRBV5-1,.,.,TRBJ2-5,TGCGCCAGCAGCTTGTTAACTACTCAAGAGACCCAGTACTTC,CASSLLTTQETQYF
TRBV10-3,TRBD1,.,TRBJ1-4,TGTGCCATCAGTGACAGGACAGGGGAAGTAACTAATGAAAAACTGTTTTTT,CAISDRTGEVTNEKLFF
TRBV19,.,.,TRBJ1-5,TGTGCCAGTAGTATCGGGGAGGTACGTATACCCCAGCATTTT,CASSIGEVRIPQHF
TRBV5-5,TRBD2,once,TRBJ2-5,TGTGCCAGCAGCTTGCTGAGCGGGGGGGCCATGGAGACCCAGTACTTC,CASSLLSGGAMETQYF
TRBV10-3,TRBD1,.,TRBJ2-7,TGTGCCATCAGTGAGCCGACAGGGAGCCGTTTTTACGAGCAGTACTTC,CAISEPTGSRFYEQYF
TRBV5-1,TRBD1,.,TRBJ2-5,TGCGCCAGCAGCTTAGCCGGGACAGGGGGCAGGGAGACCCAGTACTTC,CASSLAGTGGRETQYF
TRBV2,.,.,TRBJ1-5,TGTGCCAGCAGTAAGTCAGCGAGCAATCAGCCCCAGCATTTT,CASSKSASNQPQHF
TRBV7-2,.,.,TRBJ1-5,TGTGCCAGCAGCTTGTCTGGGAGTCAGCCCCAGCATTTT,CASSLSGSQPQHF
TRBV13,.,.,TRBJ2-7,TGTGCCAGCAGCGTTGACAGGCCCTACGAGCAGTACTTC,CASSVDRPYEQYF
TRBV25-1,.,.,TRBJ1-6,TGTGCCAGCAGTGGCGGCCAGTATAATTCACCCCTCCACTTT,CASSGGQYNSPLHF
TRBV25-1,TRBD1,.,TRBJ1-2,TGTGCCAGCAGTGAAACAGGGGGGAAGGATGGCTACACCTTC,CASSETGGKDGYTF
TRBV27,.,.,TRBJ1-5,TGTGCCAGCAAGACTCTATATAGCAATCAGCCCCAGCATTTT,CASKTLYSNQPQHF
TRBV4-1,.,few,TRBJ1-1,TGCGCCAGCAGCCAAGACCCAAACCGACAGTTTGAAGCTTTCTTT,CASSQDPNRQFEAFF
TRBV7-9,TRBD2,.,TRBJ2-5,TGTGCCAGCAGCCCACCCGGGACTAGCGGGGGTGAGACCCAGTACTTC,CASSPPGTSGGETQYF
TRBV5-1,TRBD1,.,TRBJ1-4,TGCGCCAGCAGCTTGGACAGGGGGGATGAAAAACTGTTTTTT,CASSLDRGDEKLFF
TRBV18,TRBD1,few,TRBJ1-1,TGTGCCAGCTCACGGCAGGGGGGGAACACTGAAGCTTTCTTT,CASSRQGGNTEAFF
TRBV25-1,TRBD2,.,TRBJ2-7,TGTGCCAGCAGTGAATGGGGAGCTTTCGGGAGGGAAGAGTACGAGCAGTACTTC,CASSEWGAFGREEYEQYF